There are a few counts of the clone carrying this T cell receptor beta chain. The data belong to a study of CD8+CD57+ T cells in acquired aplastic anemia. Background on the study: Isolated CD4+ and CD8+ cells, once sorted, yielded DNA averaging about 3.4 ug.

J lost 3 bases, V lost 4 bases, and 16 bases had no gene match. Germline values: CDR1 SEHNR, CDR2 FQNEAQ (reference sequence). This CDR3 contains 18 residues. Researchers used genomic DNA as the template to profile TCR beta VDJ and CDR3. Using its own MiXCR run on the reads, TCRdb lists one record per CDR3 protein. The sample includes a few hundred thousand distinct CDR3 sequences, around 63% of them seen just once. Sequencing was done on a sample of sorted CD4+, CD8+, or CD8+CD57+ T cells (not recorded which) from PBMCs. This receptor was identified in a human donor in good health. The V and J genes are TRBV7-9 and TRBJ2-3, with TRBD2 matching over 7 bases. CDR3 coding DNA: TGTGCCAGCAGCTCTCCTAGCTCGAGGGAGGGCCGAACAGATACGCAGTATTTT. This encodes CASSSPSSREGRTDTQYF.